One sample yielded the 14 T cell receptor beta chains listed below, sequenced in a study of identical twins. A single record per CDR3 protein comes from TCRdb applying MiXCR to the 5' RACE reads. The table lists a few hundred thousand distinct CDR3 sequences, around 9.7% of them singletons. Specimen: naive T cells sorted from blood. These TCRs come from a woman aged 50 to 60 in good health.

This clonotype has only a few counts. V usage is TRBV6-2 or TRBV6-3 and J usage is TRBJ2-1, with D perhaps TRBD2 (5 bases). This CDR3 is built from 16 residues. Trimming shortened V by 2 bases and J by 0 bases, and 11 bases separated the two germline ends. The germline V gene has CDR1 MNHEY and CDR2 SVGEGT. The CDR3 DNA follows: TGTGCCAGCAGTTACCAAGAGGGAAGCTCCTACAATGAGCAGTTCTTC. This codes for CASSYQEGSSYNEQFF.

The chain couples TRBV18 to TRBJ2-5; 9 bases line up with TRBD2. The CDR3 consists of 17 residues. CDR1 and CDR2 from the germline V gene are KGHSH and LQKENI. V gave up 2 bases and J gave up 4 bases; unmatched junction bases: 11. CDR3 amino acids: CASSPFVSGSLPETQYF. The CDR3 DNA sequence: TGTGCCAGCTCACCATTTGTTAGCGGGAGTCTCCCAGAGACCCAGTACTTC.

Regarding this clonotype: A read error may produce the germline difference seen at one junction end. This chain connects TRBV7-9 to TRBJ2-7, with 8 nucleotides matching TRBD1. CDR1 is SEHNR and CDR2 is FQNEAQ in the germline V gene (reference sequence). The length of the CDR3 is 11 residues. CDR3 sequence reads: CASSRQGQSNF. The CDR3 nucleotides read TGTGCCAGCAGCCGACAGGGGCAGAGTAACTTC.

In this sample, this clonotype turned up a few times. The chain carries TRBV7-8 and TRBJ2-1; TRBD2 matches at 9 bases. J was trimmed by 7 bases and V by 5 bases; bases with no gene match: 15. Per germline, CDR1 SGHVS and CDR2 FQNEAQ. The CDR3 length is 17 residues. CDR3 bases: TGTGCCAGCAGCCGCCCGATAGCGGGAGTGCATACAAATGAGCAGTTCTTC. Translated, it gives CASSRPIAGVHTNEQFF.

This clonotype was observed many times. CDR3 loop: CASRVGETQYF. CDR3 in DNA: TGTGCCAGCAGGGTCGGGGAGACCCAGTACTTC. The chain is built from TRBV12-3 or TRBV12-4 and TRBJ2-5; no clear D. This CDR3 is built from 11 residues. V was cut by 6 bases and J by 5 bases, with 7 bases left in between.

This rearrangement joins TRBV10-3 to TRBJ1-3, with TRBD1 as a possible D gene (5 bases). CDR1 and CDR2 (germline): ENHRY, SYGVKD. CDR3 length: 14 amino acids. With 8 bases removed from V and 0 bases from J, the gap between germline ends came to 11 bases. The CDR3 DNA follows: TGTGCCATCGGCGGGGGGTCCTCTGGAAACACCATATATTTT. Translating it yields CAIGGGSSGNTIYF.

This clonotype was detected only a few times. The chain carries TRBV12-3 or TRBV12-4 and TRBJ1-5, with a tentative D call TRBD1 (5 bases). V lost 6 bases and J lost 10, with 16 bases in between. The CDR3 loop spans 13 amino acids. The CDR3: CASSPGPKAPQHF. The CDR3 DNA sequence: TGTGCCAGCAGCCCGGGGCCCAAAGCCCCCCAGCATTTT.

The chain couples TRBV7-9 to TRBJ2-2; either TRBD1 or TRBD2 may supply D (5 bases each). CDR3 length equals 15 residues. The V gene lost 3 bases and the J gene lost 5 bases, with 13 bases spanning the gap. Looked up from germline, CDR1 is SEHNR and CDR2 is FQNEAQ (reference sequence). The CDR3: CASSFRDPSTGELFF. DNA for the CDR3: TGTGCCAGCAGCTTCCGGGACCCCTCTACCGGGGAGCTGTTTTTT. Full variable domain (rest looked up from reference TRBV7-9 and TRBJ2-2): DTGVSQNPRHKITKRGQNVTFRCDPISEHNRLYWYRQTLGQGPEFLTYFQNEAQLEKSRLLSDRFSAERPKGSFSTLEIQRTEQGDSAMYLCASSFRDPSTGELFFGEGSRLTVL.

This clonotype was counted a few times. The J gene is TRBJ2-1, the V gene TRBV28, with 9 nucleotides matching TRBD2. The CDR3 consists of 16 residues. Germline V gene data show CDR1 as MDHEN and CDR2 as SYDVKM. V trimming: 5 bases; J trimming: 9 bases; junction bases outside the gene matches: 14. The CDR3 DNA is TGTGCCAGCAGTCTCCCCGGGACTAGCTTTCAGGCTGAGCAGTTCTTC. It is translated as CASSLPGTSFQAEQFF.

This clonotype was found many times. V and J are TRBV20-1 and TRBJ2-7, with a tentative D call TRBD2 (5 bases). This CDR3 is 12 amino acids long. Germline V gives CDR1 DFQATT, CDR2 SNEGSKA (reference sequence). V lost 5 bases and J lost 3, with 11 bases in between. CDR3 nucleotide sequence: TGCAGTGCTCGGTGGACTGACTACGAGCAGTACTTC. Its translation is CSARWTDYEQYF.

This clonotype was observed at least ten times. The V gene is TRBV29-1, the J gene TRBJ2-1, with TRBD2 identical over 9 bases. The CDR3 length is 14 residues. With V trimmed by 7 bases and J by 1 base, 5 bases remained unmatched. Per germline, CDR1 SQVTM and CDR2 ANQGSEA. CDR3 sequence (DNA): TGCAGCGCCCGCGGGAGGGTTTCCTACAATGAGCAGTTCTTC. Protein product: CSARGRVSYNEQFF.

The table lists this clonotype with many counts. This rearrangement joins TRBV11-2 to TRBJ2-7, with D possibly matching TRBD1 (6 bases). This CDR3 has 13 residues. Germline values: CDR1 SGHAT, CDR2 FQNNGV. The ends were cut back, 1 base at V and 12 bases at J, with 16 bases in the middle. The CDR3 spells CASSLVAGDYLYF. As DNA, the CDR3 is TGTGCCAGCAGCTTAGTCGCAGGGGATTACCTGTACTTC.

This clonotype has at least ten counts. The CDR3 DNA reads TGTGCCAGCAGTTTCAGGGCGGATACGCAGTATTTT. Its protein is CASSFRADTQYF. The gene calls are TRBV12-3 or TRBV12-4 and TRBJ2-3, with a possible D match to TRBD1 (5 bases). Between the trimmed V and J ends, which lost 3 bases and 6 bases, there was a span of 7 bases. CDR3 length: 12 amino acids.

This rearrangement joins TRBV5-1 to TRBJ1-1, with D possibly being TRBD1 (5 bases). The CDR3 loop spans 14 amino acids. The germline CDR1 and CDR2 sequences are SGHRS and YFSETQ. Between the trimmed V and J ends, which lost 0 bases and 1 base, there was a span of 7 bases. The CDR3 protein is CASSLDGANTEAFF. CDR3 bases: TGCGCCAGCAGCTTGGATGGGGCGAACACTGAAGCTTTCTTT.